The 11 T cell receptor beta chains reported below all come from one sample, sequenced in a study of blood T cell repertoires in COVID-19. Using immunoSEQ multiplex PCR, the repertoire was profiled, and TCRdb retains in-frame clones only, with some absent. The sample has approximately 360,000 clones; about four fifths are singletons. Sample: PBMCs or T cells enriched from blood (not recorded which). These receptors came from a woman in her forties or fifties who had recovered from COVID-19.

V gene TRBV29-1 combines with J gene TRBJ2-3, with TRBD2 identical over 15 bases. Germline V CDR1 and CDR2: SQVTM, ANQGSEA. The CDR3 extends over 16 amino acids. The J segment lost 5 bases and the V segment lost 7 bases, leaving 10 bases of the junction unmatched. The CDR3 coding sequence is TGCAGCGCCACACCGGGACTAGCGGGAGGAGGAGATACGCAGTATTTT. Its translation: CSATPGLAGGGDTQYF.

This clone was detected a few times. The V and J genes are TRBV20-1 and TRBJ1-2, with D uncertain. From germline, CDR1 is DFQATT and CDR2 SNEGSKA (reference sequence). The CDR3 has 12 residues. Between the trimmed V and J ends, which lost 3 bases and 2 bases, there was a span of 7 bases. CDR3 in DNA: TGCAGTGCTAGTCTCGGGAACTATGGCTACACCTTC. Its protein product is CSASLGNYGYTF.

The gene calls are TRBV7-2 and TRBJ1-1; D remains unclear. V lost 1 base to trimming and J lost 0 bases, with 6 bases between them. Germline V lookup: CDR1 SGHTA, CDR2 FQGNSA. CDR3 length equals 14 residues. CDR3 nucleotides: TGTGCCAGCAGCTTAGGACTTATGAACACTGAAGCTTTCTTT. This encodes CASSLGLMNTEAFF.

In DNA form, the CDR3 reads TGTGCCAGCAGCCTGGCGGGGGCCGTAGATGAGCAGTTCTTC. Protein product: CASSLAGAVDEQFF. The chain recombines TRBV3-1 (or the pseudogene TRBV3-2) with TRBJ2-1; possibly TRBD2 for D (7 bases). Germline V gives CDR1 LGHDT, CDR2 YNNKEL (reference sequence). The CDR3 has 14 residues. V was cut by 4 bases and J by 8 bases, with 15 bases left in between.

This clone came up a few times. The chain is built from TRBV7-2 and TRBJ2-1, with TRBD2 as a possible D gene (5 bases). This CDR3 has 15 residues. V was trimmed by 3 bases and J by 6 bases, leaving 15 bases between them. Germline-derived CDR1 and CDR2 are SGHTA and FQGNSA. The CDR3 sequence: CASSFLGILLNEQFF. DNA for the CDR3: TGTGCCAGCAGCTTTCTCGGGATCCTCCTCAATGAGCAGTTCTTC. Full variable domain (outside the CDR3, taken from reference TRBV7-2 and TRBJ2-1): GAGVSQSPSNKVTEKGKDVELRCDPISGHTALYWYRQSLGQGLEFLIYFQGNSAPDKSGLPSDRFSAERTGGSVSTLTIQRTQQEDSAVYLCASSFLGILLNEQFFGPGTRLTVL.

The chain couples TRBV19 to TRBJ2-7; the match to TRBD1 covers 10 bases. J lost 3 bases, V lost 4 bases, and 12 bases had no gene match. Germline V CDR1 and CDR2: LNHDA, SQIVND (reference sequence). The CDR3 covers 17 residues. The CDR3 region is CASSKYDRGQIGYEQYF. CDR3 nucleotides: TGTGCCAGTAGTAAGTACGACAGGGGGCAAATTGGCTACGAGCAGTACTTC.

The chain combines TRBV2 with TRBJ1-1; 7 bases agree with TRBD1. The CDR3 has 13 amino acids. Germline CDR1 is SNHLY and CDR2 is FYNNEI. The junction had 6 bases not matched to a gene; V was cut back by 6 bases and J by 5 bases. This CDR3 reads CASSRDSGTEAFF. As DNA, the CDR3 is TGTGCCAGCAGCCGGGACAGCGGAACTGAAGCTTTCTTT.

The rearrangement links TRBV12-3 or TRBV12-4 to TRBJ2-3; D remains unclear. V shed 1 base and J shed 2 bases, with 4 bases lying between them. The CDR3 spans 13 residues. The CDR3 is CASSLDTTDTQYF. The CDR3 region has the DNA TGTGCCAGCAGTTTAGACACCACAGATACGCAGTATTTT.

The rearrangement uses TRBV7-3 and TRBJ1-1, with D unresolved. V was clipped by 0 bases and J by 6 bases, with 8 bases between them. CDR1 is SGHTA and CDR2 is FQGTGA in the germline V gene. The CDR3 totals 13 residues. CDR3 DNA sequence: TGTGCCAGCAGCTTAACGTGGCAGGCTGAAGCTTTCTTT. Its translation is CASSLTWQAEAFF.

The chain joins TRBV19 to TRBJ1-2, with 11 bases matching TRBD1. CDR3 length: 16 residues. The junction had 14 bases not matched to a gene; V was cut back by 7 bases and J by 7 bases. Germline V gene sequence: CDR1 LNHDA, CDR2 SQIVND (reference sequence). The CDR3, as DNA: TGTGCCAGTAAATCCGTAACGGACAGGGGGCTAGGTGGCTACACCTTC. Its translation: CASKSVTDRGLGGYTF.

V gene TRBV20-1 combines with J gene TRBJ1-4; D remains ambiguous. This CDR3 has 11 amino acids. Between the trimmed V and J ends, which lost 6 bases and 5 bases, there was a span of 7 bases. Germline loops: CDR1 DFQATT, CDR2 SNEGSKA (reference sequence). Here the CDR3 reads CSAFTNEKLFF. CDR3 DNA sequence: TGCAGTGCCTTTACAAATGAAAAACTGTTTTTT.